This TCR beta chain was sequenced in a study of breast tumors, draining lymph nodes, adjacent tissues. The CDR3 runs to 15 residues. Germline V CDR1 and CDR2: MNHEY, SVGAGI. V gave up 7 bases and J gave up 3 bases, with 18 bases separating them. Breast cancer patients provided tissue from their axillary draining lymph nodes. Using its own MiXCR run on the multiplex PCR reads, TCRdb lists one record per CDR3 protein. The sample carries approximately 90,000 distinct CDR3 sequences, approximately 31% recorded once. Study-wide results and limits: Tumor T cell lymph node origin was a supported hypothesis, not proven. Compared with lymph nodes, tumors were less diverse; compared with nontumor tissue, more.

This clonotype was seen ten or more times. Its target is not known. This TCR came from a female donor with breast cancer. Some clones in this sample may be carry-over from other donors' samples. The J gene is TRBJ2-5, the V gene TRBV6-5; D is perhaps TRBD2 (6 bases). The sequenced sample was axillary lymph node tissue. The CDR3 here is CASTQAGGTEETQYF. CDR3 nucleotide sequence: TGTGCCAGCACCCAGGCGGGCGGGACCGAAGAGACCCAGTACTTC.